The sequence of this T cell receptor (beta chain) was determined in a study of control samples from healthy donors and cancer patients. The repertoire was sequenced with immunoSEQ multiplex PCR; TCRdb's copy has only in-frame clones and lacks some. Of about 100,000 clones listed, roughly 87% were seen once; the top ten hold 15% to 20%. The germline V gene encodes CDR1 KGHDR and CDR2 SFDVKD. CDR3 length: 13 amino acids. The trim removed 9 bases at V and 0 bases at J, leaving 3 bases unmatched. Sequenced sample: blood. The chain employs TRBV24-1 and TRBJ1-1; the match to TRBD1 covers 7 bases. The TCR originated in a woman between 45 and 60 years old in good health. DNA of the CDR3: TGTGCCACCCGACAGGGTATGAACACTGAAGCTTTCTTT. Its protein product is CATRQGMNTEAFF.